This passage covers 32 T cell receptor beta chains from one sample sequenced in a study of chemoradiotherapy in HPV16-positive cancers. The repertoire was sequenced with immunoSEQ multiplex PCR; TCRdb's copy has only in-frame clones and lacks some. Among around 6,000 clones listed, around nine tenths were seen once. Material: blood, obtained from a patient who underwent chemoradiotherapy. All receptors derive from a human donor with HPV-associated anogenital cancer.

The chain links TRBV11-1 to TRBJ1-2; TRBD1 matches 9 bases. The germline gives CDR1 SGHAT, CDR2 FQDESV (reference sequence). With V trimmed by 5 bases and J by 3 bases, 4 bases remained unmatched. The CDR3 consists of 14 residues. CDR3: CASSLTGGDYGYTF. CDR3 nucleotide sequence: TGTGCCAGCAGCCTGACAGGGGGGGACTATGGCTACACCTTC.

This chain uses TRBV28 with TRBJ1-4; TRBD1 might be the D (5 bases). This CDR3 is built from 12 residues. CDR1 and CDR2 from the germline V gene are MDHEN and SYDVKM. Trimming pared 1 base from V and 8 bases from J, leaving 5 bases between. The CDR3, as DNA: TGTGCCAGCAGTTTATACAGGGAAAAACTGTTTTTT. It translates to CASSLYREKLFF.

This clone was detected only once. This chain connects TRBV19 to TRBJ2-7; TRBD1 matches 8 bases. The germline gives CDR1 LNHDA, CDR2 SQIVND (reference sequence). The CDR3 totals 18 residues. V gave up 2 bases and J gave up 1 base; unmatched junction bases: 13. The CDR3: CASSIKGQGGVKSYEQYF. CDR3 in DNA: TGTGCCAGTAGTATAAAAGGACAGGGTGGGGTTAAGTCCTACGAGCAGTACTTC.

The V call is TRBV28, the J call TRBJ1-2; TRBD1 agrees at 8 bases. Trimming removed 11 bases from V and 7 bases from J; junction bases left unmatched: 12. Looked up from germline, CDR1 is MDHEN and CDR2 is SYDVKM. The CDR3 loop spans 13 amino acids. CDR3 loop: CAVRFGQGRGYTF. CDR3 bases: TGTGCCGTGCGGTTTGGACAGGGTCGTGGCTACACCTTC.

V and J are TRBV2 and TRBJ1-1; no definite D call. The germline V and J ends were trimmed by 1 base and 0 bases, with 3 bases remaining between them. Germline CDR1 is SNHLY and CDR2 is FYNNEI. This CDR3 comprises 13 residues. For the CDR3, the DNA is TGTGCCAGCAGTGAAGACCTGAACACTGAAGCTTTCTTT. It translates to CASSEDLNTEAFF.

The genes are TRBV7-8 and TRBJ2-2, with unresolved D. CDR1 and CDR2 (germline): SGHVS, FQNEAQ. The CDR3 loop spans 14 amino acids. V was shortened by 5 bases and J by 7 bases, with 14 bases between the two germline ends. The CDR3 here is CASSRPSQFGELFF. CDR3 bases: TGTGCCAGCAGCCGCCCATCCCAGTTCGGGGAGCTGTTTTTT. Together with reference TRBV7-8 and TRBJ2-2, the CDR3 gives the full variable domain: GAGVSQSPRYKVAKRGQDVALRCDPISGHVSLFWYQQALGQGPEFLTYFQNEAQLDKSGLPSDRFFAERPEGSVSTLKIQRTQQEDSAVYLCASSRPSQFGELFFGEGSRLTVL.

The V and J genes are TRBV7-2 and TRBJ2-3; TRBD2 aligns across 7 bases. The CDR3 consists of 17 residues. V dropped 1 base and J dropped 4; count of bases not matched to a gene: 11. Germline-derived CDR1 and CDR2 are SGHTA and FQGNSA. The CDR3 here is CASSLVGVTGRADTQYF. Written as DNA, the CDR3 is TGTGCCAGCAGCTTAGTCGGGGTAACGGGGAGGGCAGATACGCAGTATTTT. Looking up the rest from reference TRBV7-2 and TRBJ2-3 gives the full variable domain: GAGVSQSPSNKVTEKGKDVELRCDPISGHTALYWYRQSLGQGLEFLIYFQGNSAPDKSGLPSDRFSAERTGGSVSTLTIQRTQQEDSAVYLCASSLVGVTGRADTQYFGPGTRLTVL.

This chain links TRBV27 with TRBJ2-2, with 8 bases identical to TRBD2. Germline V gene sequence: CDR1 MNHEY, CDR2 SMNVEV (reference sequence). This CDR3 region has 16 residues. The V and J ends lost 9 bases and 2 bases, in that order; junction bases with no gene match: 11. CDR3 in DNA: TGTGCCAGACCTCGGGTAGCGGGGCCCAACACCGGGGAGCTGTTTTTT. This gives the protein CARPRVAGPNTGELFF.

This rearrangement joins TRBV14 to TRBJ2-7; 11 positions match TRBD2. V gave up 3 bases and J gave up 4 bases; unmatched junction bases: 11. The CDR3 is 17 residues long. Germline CDR1 reads SGHDN; CDR2 reads FVKESK. CDR3 nucleotide sequence: TGTGCCAGCAGCCACGACACGGCTAGCGGGAGGTTGTACGAGCAGTACTTC. Its protein is CASSHDTASGRLYEQYF.

V gene TRBV6-1 combines with J gene TRBJ1-3; perhaps TRBD1 as D (6 bases). Per germline, CDR1 MNHNS and CDR2 SASEGT. With 4 bases removed from V and 0 bases from J, the gap between germline ends came to 16 bases. This CDR3 contains 17 residues. This CDR3 reads CASSGLLRGGSGNTIYF. CDR3 coding DNA: TGTGCCAGCAGTGGATTATTAAGGGGGGGCTCTGGAAACACCATATATTTT.

Here the CDR3 reads CASSLDGNMGEKLFF. The CDR3 DNA reads TGTGCCAGCAGCTTAGACGGAAACATGGGCGAAAAACTGTTTTTT. This chain joins TRBV7-8 and TRBJ1-4, with D unclear. The germline V gene has CDR1 SGHVS and CDR2 FQNEAQ. Trimming pared 1 base from V and 8 bases from J, leaving 14 bases between. The CDR3 is 15 residues long.

This sequence joins TRBV5-1 and TRBJ2-7; D may be TRBD1 (6 bases). In germline, CDR1 is SGHRS, CDR2 YFSETQ. CDR3 length: 14 residues. The ends were cut back, 5 bases at V and 4 bases at J, with 16 bases in the middle. This chain's CDR3 is CASSMGAGVYEQYF. The CDR3 DNA is TGCGCCAGCAGTATGGGGGCAGGGGTGTACGAGCAGTACTTC.

The chain has TRBV7-2 and TRBJ2-7; D may be TRBD1 (6 bases). Trimming took 5 bases from V and 3 from J, leaving 17 bases between them. Germline V gene data show CDR1 as SGHTA and CDR2 as FQGNSA. The CDR3 covers 15 residues. CDR3: CASSPRRGGHYEQYF. The CDR3 DNA is TGTGCCAGCAGCCCTAGACGAGGGGGTCACTACGAGCAGTACTTC. The variable domain in full, completed from reference TRBV7-2 and TRBJ2-7, reads GAGVSQSPSNKVTEKGKDVELRCDPISGHTALYWYRQSLGQGLEFLIYFQGNSAPDKSGLPSDRFSAERTGGSVSTLTIQRTQQEDSAVYLCASSPRRGGHYEQYFGPGTRLTVT.

The gene calls are TRBV5-1 and TRBJ2-3; TRBD1 or TRBD2 may be the D gene (5 bases each). There are 16 residues in the CDR3. Between the trimmed V and J ends, which lost 3 bases and 0 bases, there was a span of 14 bases. Germline lookup yields CDR1 SGHRS and CDR2 YFSETQ. The CDR3 nucleotides read TGCGCCAGCAGCTGGGGGAGACAGCAGAGCACAGATACGCAGTATTTT. It codes for CASSWGRQQSTDTQYF.

The gene calls are TRBV5-3 and TRBJ2-2, with a tentative D call TRBD1 (6 bases). TRBV5-3 is identified as an open reading frame with a role that is uncertain. The length of the CDR3 is 13 residues. V lost 5 bases and J 5 bases, leaving 10 bases between the germline ends. The CDR3 region is CARRGQATGELFF. CDR3 nucleotides: TGTGCCAGAAGGGGACAAGCGACCGGGGAGCTGTTTTTT.

The chain joins TRBV28 to TRBJ2-7, with a possible D match to TRBD1 (6 bases). Germline-derived CDR1 and CDR2 are MDHEN and SYDVKM. Trimming stripped 5 bases from V and 2 bases from J, with 13 bases between. The CDR3 is made up of 14 amino acids. CDR3 region: CASSPRTVPYEQYF. CDR3 nucleotide sequence: TGTGCCAGCAGTCCCCGGACAGTCCCCTACGAGCAGTACTTC.

The chain links TRBV9 to TRBJ2-2; possibly TRBD2 for D (6 bases). V was clipped by 7 bases and J by 6 bases, with 16 bases between them. The CDR3 spans 14 residues. Per the germline V gene, CDR1 is SGDLS and CDR2 is YYNGEE. The CDR3 DNA reads as TGTGCCAGCCGGGACTCCCAGATAGCCGGGGAGCTGTTTTTT. This codes for CASRDSQIAGELFF. Full variable domain (remainder filled in from reference TRBV9 and TRBJ2-2): DSGVTQTPKHLITATGQRVTLRCSPRSGDLSVYWYQQSLDQGLQFLIQYYNGEERAKGNILERFSAQQFPDLHSELNLSSLELGDSALYFCASRDSQIAGELFFGEGSRLTVL.

This chain connects TRBV5-4 to TRBJ1-2; 9 bases match TRBD1. This CDR3 comprises 14 residues. With 4 bases clipped from V and 4 bases from J, the junction kept 5 bases outside the gene matches. In germline, CDR1 is SGHNT, CDR2 YYREEE (reference sequence). CDR3 loop: CASSADRGIYGYTF. The CDR3, as DNA: TGTGCCAGCAGCGCAGACAGGGGGATCTATGGCTACACCTTC.

The gene calls are TRBV19 and TRBJ1-2; 12 bases align to TRBD1. The germline CDR1 and CDR2 sequences are LNHDA and SQIVND (reference sequence). CDR3 length: 15 residues. V trimming: 3 bases; J trimming: 6 bases; junction bases outside the gene matches: 5. Here the CDR3 reads CASSIPGQGAHGYTF. The DNA of the CDR3 is TGTGCCAGTAGTATCCCGGGACAGGGGGCGCATGGCTACACCTTC. The full variable domain, its missing parts supplied by reference TRBV19 and TRBJ1-2, is DGGITQSPKYLFRKEGQNVTLSCEQNLNHDAMYWYRQDPGQGLRLIYYSQIVNDFQKGDIAEGYSVSREKKESFPLTVTSAQKNPTAFYLCASSIPGQGAHGYTFGSGTRLTVV.

The genes are TRBV28 and TRBJ1-1; D may be TRBD1 (5 bases). V was cut by 1 base and J by 7 bases, with 13 bases left in between. From germline, CDR1 is MDHEN and CDR2 SYDVKM. This CDR3 is built from 14 residues. DNA of the CDR3: TGTGCCAGCAGTTTATTGGACACCCGGGGTGAAGCTTTCTTT. As protein: CASSLLDTRGEAFF.

The chain links TRBV5-1 to TRBJ2-7; TRBD2 might be the D (6 bases). Germline V CDR1 and CDR2: SGHRS, YFSETQ. This CDR3 has 16 residues. V shed 0 bases and J shed 0 bases, with 13 bases lying between them. The DNA of the CDR3 is TGCGCCAGCAGCTTGGGGGCGGGAAAGAGCTCCTACGAGCAGTACTTC. Encoded protein: CASSLGAGKSSYEQYF.

The genes are TRBV7-8 and TRBJ1-1, with TRBD1 matching over 8 bases. There are 12 residues in the CDR3. J lost 8 bases, V lost 10 bases, and 9 bases had no gene match. CDR1 is SGHVS, CDR2 FQNEAQ, per germline. The CDR3 DNA sequence: TGTGCCACCTCAGGGGGCCCCAGCGAAGCTTTCTTT. It translates to CATSGGPSEAFF.

The V call is TRBV19, the J call TRBJ2-2, with a tentative D call TRBD1 (5 bases). Germline V gene data show CDR1 as LNHDA and CDR2 as SQIVND (reference sequence). This CDR3 has 17 residues. The germline V and J ends were trimmed by 5 bases and 2 bases, with 18 bases remaining between them. The CDR3, as DNA: TGTGCCAGTAGTTTGGATATGGGGCCTCCTAACACCGGGGAGCTGTTTTTT. Its translation: CASSLDMGPPNTGELFF.

This chain connects TRBV7-2 to TRBJ2-5; 16 positions agree with TRBD2. The last part of the DNA fits TRBJ2-7 better; the J call may be wrong. Per the germline V gene, CDR1 is SGHTA and CDR2 is FQGNSA. The CDR3 totals 17 residues. As DNA, the CDR3 is TGTGCCAGCAGCTGGGGACTAGCGGGAGGGCCCCCCTACGAGCAGTACTTC. Translating gives CASSWGLAGGPPYEQYF.

The V gene is TRBV4-3, the J gene TRBJ2-5; the match to TRBD2 covers 9 bases. This CDR3 contains 18 residues. V lost 0 bases, J lost 1 base, and 9 bases stayed unmatched. Germline loops: CDR1 LGHNA, CDR2 YSLEER. The CDR3 DNA sequence: TGCGCCAGCAGCCAAGAGGTTCGAGGTAGCGGGGGCCAAGAGACCCAGTACTTC. Amino acids: CASSQEVRGSGGQETQYF.

This chain uses TRBV19 with TRBJ2-7; TRBD2 agrees at 8 bases. There are 14 residues in the CDR3. The V segment lost 4 bases and the J segment 3 bases; nucleotides outside the gene matches: 5. Germline CDR1 is LNHDA and CDR2 is SQIVND (reference sequence). The CDR3 bases are TGTGCCAGTAGTAGTCTAGCGGGTTTCTACGAGCAGTACTTC. Translating gives CASSSLAGFYEQYF. Drawing the rest from reference TRBV19 and TRBJ2-7, the complete variable domain is DGGITQSPKYLFRKEGQNVTLSCEQNLNHDAMYWYRQDPGQGLRLIYYSQIVNDFQKGDIAEGYSVSREKKESFPLTVTSAQKNPTAFYLCASSSLAGFYEQYFGPGTRLTVT.

This clone was counted a few times. The chain couples TRBV5-1 to TRBJ1-2; D unresolved. Germline V gene sequence: CDR1 SGHRS, CDR2 YFSETQ. V lost 0 bases and J 8 bases, leaving 8 bases between the germline ends. The CDR3 extends over 12 amino acids. In DNA, the CDR3 is TGCGCCAGCAGCTTGGGGGCGGAAGGCTACACCTTC. Amino acids: CASSLGAEGYTF.

This chain uses TRBV6-5 with TRBJ2-2; D is perhaps TRBD1 (5 bases). CDR3 length equals 13 residues. V gave up 3 bases and J gave up 5 bases, with 7 bases separating them. Germline V CDR1 and CDR2: MNHEY, SVGAGI. The CDR3, as DNA: TGTGCCAGCAGTTATTCAGGGACCGGGGAGCTGTTTTTT. Translating gives CASSYSGTGELFF.

The genes are TRBV5-6 and TRBJ2-3; D is unclear. The V gene's germline CDR1 is SGHDT and CDR2 YYEEEE. This CDR3 has 13 amino acids. Trimming left V 0 bases short and J 5 bases short, with 7 bases between. CDR3 nucleotide sequence: TGTGCCAGCAGCTTGGGGCAGGAAGATACGCAGTATTTT. It encodes CASSLGQEDTQYF.

This clone has a single count. J is TRBJ1-1 and V is TRBV7-9; D gene uncertain. The CDR3 totals 13 residues. The germline V gene has CDR1 SEHNR and CDR2 FQNEAQ (reference sequence). V shed 2 bases and J shed 5 bases, with 9 bases lying between them. In nucleotides, the CDR3 is TGTGCCAGCAGCTTAACTGAACGGACTGAAGCTTTCTTT. It encodes CASSLTERTEAFF.

The rearrangement links TRBV18 to TRBJ1-3; no clear D. The germline gives CDR1 KGHSH, CDR2 LQKENI. Trimming stripped 5 bases from V and 1 base from J, with 12 bases between. The CDR3 runs 15 residues. The CDR3 nucleotides are TGTGCCAGCTCATCCCGAACCGGGTCTGGAAACACCATATATTTT. This translates into CASSSRTGSGNTIYF.

This chain joins TRBV11-1 and TRBJ2-7, with 13 bases identical to TRBD2. The CDR3 sequence is 19 residues long. CDR1 SGHAT and CDR2 FQDESV come from the germline V gene (reference sequence). V trimming: 2 bases; J trimming: 1 base; junction bases outside the gene matches: 11. As DNA, the CDR3 is TGTGCCAGCAGCTTATCGGTGCGGACTAGCGGGGGCAGGTCCTACGAGCAGTACTTC. It codes for CASSLSVRTSGGRSYEQYF.